This T cell receptor (beta chain) emerged from a study of blood T cell repertoires in COVID-19. Study-level background: Sites across the United States, Italy and Spain contributed samples from acute and convalescent COVID-19. Sample material is recorded as cDNA or gDNA derived from T cells, B-cell-depleted T cells, or PBMCs.

The CDR3 has 15 residues. Trimming left V 4 bases short and J 5 bases short, with 15 bases between. The germline V gene encodes CDR1 MGHDK and CDR2 SYGVNS. The authors' processing: By means of reference gene primer amplification, nucleated cell counts were estimated. Here immunoSEQ multiplex PCR was the method, and the copy in TCRdb shows in-frame clones only, minus some. The V and J calls and clone size were taken over from that table, and D and trimming were inferred from the DNA. The table records roughly 97,000 clones, over 70% of them present only once. The sequenced sample was peripheral blood. The rearrangement joins TRBV25-1 to TRBJ2-1; D is unclear. This clonotype originated in a man aged 45 to 65 with acute or convalescent COVID-19. The CDR3 region has the DNA TGTGCCAGCAGTGCCAGTGGAGAGCCCCACAATGAGCAGTTCTTC. Translated: CASSASGEPHNEQFF.